This T cell receptor (beta chain) was profiled in a study of PD-1 blockade in classical Hodgkin lymphoma. Time point specified: newly diagnosed, previously untreated cHL patient sample. Generated by immunoSEQ multiplex PCR, the TCRdb table keeps only in-frame clones and is missing some. The data hold 15,000 to 20,000 clones, with 90% observed a single time. Trimming took 4 bases from V and 5 from J; bases not matched to a gene: 9. CDR1 is ENHRY and CDR2 is SYGVKD in the germline V gene. The length of the CDR3 is 15 residues. Sequencing was done on a sample of peripheral blood mononuclear cells (PBMCs). This sequence originates from a human donor with classical Hodgkin lymphoma. The chain employs TRBV10-3 and TRBJ2-3, with 7 bases identical to TRBD2. The CDR3 region is CAISGGTKNRDTQYF. The CDR3, as DNA: TGTGCCATCAGTGGAGGGACTAAGAATCGAGATACGCAGTATTTT.